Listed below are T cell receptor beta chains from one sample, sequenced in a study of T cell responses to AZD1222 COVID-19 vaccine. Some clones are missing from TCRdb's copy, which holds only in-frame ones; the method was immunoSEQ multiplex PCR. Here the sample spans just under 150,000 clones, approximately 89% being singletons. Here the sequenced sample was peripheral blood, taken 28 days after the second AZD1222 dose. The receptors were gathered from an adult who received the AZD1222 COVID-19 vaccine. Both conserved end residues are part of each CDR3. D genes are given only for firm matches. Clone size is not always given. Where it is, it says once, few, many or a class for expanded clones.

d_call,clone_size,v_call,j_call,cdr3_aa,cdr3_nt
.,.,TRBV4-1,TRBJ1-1,CASGAPGGLTVGAEAFF,TGCGCCAGCGGGGCCCCCGGGGGGTTAACGGTTGGCGCTGAAGCTTTCTTT
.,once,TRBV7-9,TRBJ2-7,CASSRGDRTNYEQYF,TGTGCCAGCAGCCGGGGGGACAGGACGAACTACGAGCAGTACTTC
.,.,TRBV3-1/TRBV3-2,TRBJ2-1,CASSQTRSSYNEQFF,TGTGCCAGCAGCCAAACGCGTAGCTCCTACAATGAGCAGTTCTTC
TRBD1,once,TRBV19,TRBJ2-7,CASSTPRTGGSYEQYF,TGTGCCAGTAGTACCCCCCGGACAGGGGGCTCCTACGAGCAGTACTTC
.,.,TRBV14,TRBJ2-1,CASSPLGGLNNEQFF,TGTGCCAGCAGCCCCCTCGGGGGGCTCAACAATGAGCAGTTCTTC
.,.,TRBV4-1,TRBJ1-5,CASSQVMQSSKDQPQHF,TGCGCCAGCAGCCAAGTGATGCAGAGTTCAAAGGATCAGCCCCAGCATTTT
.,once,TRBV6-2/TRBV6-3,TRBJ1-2,CASSYGGHLDTF,TGTGCCAGCAGTTACGGAGGACACCTAGACACCTTC
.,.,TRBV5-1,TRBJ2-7,CASSLGSGSTYEQYF,TGCGCCAGCAGCTTGGGTTCAGGTTCTACCTACGAGCAGTACTTC
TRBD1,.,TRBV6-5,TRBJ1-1,CASRPLAGGYTEAFF,TGTGCCAGCAGACCGCTCGCAGGGGGATACACTGAAGCTTTCTTT
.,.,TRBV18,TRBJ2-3,CASSPQKASTDTQYF,TGTGCCAGCTCACCTCAAAAGGCTAGCACAGATACGCAGTATTTT
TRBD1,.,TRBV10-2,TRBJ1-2,CASSASPTGANYGYTF,TGCGCCAGCAGTGCGTCCCCGACAGGGGCTAACTATGGCTACACCTTC
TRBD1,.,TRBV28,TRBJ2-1,CASTSVAVAWDRGLDEQFF,TGTGCCAGCACCTCGGTTGCCGTCGCTTGGGACAGGGGTTTGGATGAGCAGTTCTTC
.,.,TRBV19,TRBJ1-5,CASSPGEGQPQHF,TGTGCCAGTAGCCCAGGGGAAGGTCAGCCCCAGCATTTT
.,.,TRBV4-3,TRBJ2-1,CASSQGVVGVELRDEQFF,TGCGCCAGCAGCCAAGGGGTCGTGGGAGTGGAACTGCGCGATGAGCAGTTCTTC
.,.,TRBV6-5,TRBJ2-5,CASSRLRGETQYF,TGTGCCAGCAGTCGACTTCGGGGAGAGACCCAGTACTTC
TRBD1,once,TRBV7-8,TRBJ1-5,CASSFRTGNLYSNQPQHF,TGTGCCAGCAGCTTTAGGACAGGGAACCTTTATAGCAATCAGCCCCAGCATTTT
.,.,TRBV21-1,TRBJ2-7,CASSKAGEQYF,TGTGCCAGCAGCAAAGCGGGCGAGCAGTACTTC
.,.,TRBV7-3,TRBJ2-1,CASSSVAAPGNEQFF,TGTGCCAGCAGCTCTGTAGCGGCCCCTGGCAATGAGCAGTTCTTC
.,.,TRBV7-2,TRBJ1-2,CASSLEPRGDYGYTF,TGTGCCAGCAGCTTAGAGCCCAGGGGAGACTATGGCTACACCTTC
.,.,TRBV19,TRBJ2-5,CASSMYTQETQYF,TGTGCCAGTAGTATGTATACTCAAGAGACCCAGTACTTC
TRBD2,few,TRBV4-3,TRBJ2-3,CASSQDLELAGSTDTQYF,TGCGCCAGCAGCCAAGATCTTGAGCTAGCGGGGAGCACAGATACGCAGTATTTT
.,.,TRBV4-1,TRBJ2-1,CASSQEPVAALGNEQFF,TGCGCCAGCAGCCAAGAACCGGTAGCGGCCCTGGGCAATGAGCAGTTCTTC
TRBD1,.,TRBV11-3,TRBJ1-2,CASSLSGGANYGYTF,TGTGCCAGCAGCTTGTCAGGGGGCGCGAACTATGGCTACACCTTC
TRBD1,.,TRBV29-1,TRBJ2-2,CSVVQPGQENTGELFF,TGCAGCGTTGTGCAACCAGGACAGGAGAACACCGGGGAGCTGTTTTTT
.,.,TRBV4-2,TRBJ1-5,CASSQVGGQPQHF,TGTGCCAGCAGCCAAGTGGGGGGACAGCCCCAGCATTTT
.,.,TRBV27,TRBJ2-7,CASSLSTVPLEQYF,TGTGCCAGCAGTTTATCCACAGTGCCCCTGGAGCAGTACTTC
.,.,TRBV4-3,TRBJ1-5,CASSQGRGGPQHF,TGCGCCAGCAGCCAAGGACGAGGGGGGCCCCAGCATTTT
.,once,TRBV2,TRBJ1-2,CASSERGFSPYSYTF,TGTGCCAGCAGTGAACGCGGGTTCTCGCCCTATAGCTACACCTTC